One and the same sample provided the 18 T cell receptor beta chains below, sequenced in a study of cytomegalovirus exposure and HLA in healthy donors (dated by TCRdb to about 2017). The method behind the library was the immunoSEQ multiplex PCR assay. The multiplex PCR relied on a mix of 60 forward primers for TCR Vbeta segments and 13 reverse primers for TCR Jbeta segments. The source is immuneACCESS, and TCRdb retained only in-frame sequences with V and J called. Part of the clones is not carried over; for the studies checked, unresolved V genes explain less than half of this, and the remainder is unexplained. This sample comprises some 130,000 clones, 70% to 85% of them detected only once. 6.5% of the sample is taken by the ten largest. Sequenced input: PBMCs. The receptors come from a man aged 35 to 55 in good health and CMV-seropositive.

This clone occurred a few times. The chain has TRBV7-8 and TRBJ2-6; D is perhaps TRBD1 (6 bases). V was clipped by 5 bases and J by 0 bases, with 23 bases between them. Germline assignment: CDR1 SGHVS and CDR2 FQNEAQ. The CDR3 covers 20 residues. The CDR3 coding sequence is TGTGCCAGCAGCCCCCTGTTCGCAGGGGCAATCAACTCTGGGGCCAACGTCCTGACTTTC. The encoded protein is CASSPLFAGAINSGANVLTF.

This clone has a handful of counts. The chain is built from TRBV9 and TRBJ2-5, with D possibly matching TRBD1 (6 bases). CDR3 length: 15 amino acids. Trimming took 0 bases from V and 2 from J, leaving 11 bases between them. Germline values: CDR1 SGDLS, CDR2 YYNGEE. The CDR3 region has the DNA TGTGCCAGCAGCGTAGCTCAGGGGAAGCAAGAGACCCAGTACTTC. Translation: CASSVAQGKQETQYF.

The CDR3 coding sequence is TGTGCCAGTAGTATACTCGCTAGCGGGATAGGCACAGATACGCAGTATTTT. It yields the protein CASSILASGIGTDTQYF. The J gene is TRBJ2-3, the V gene TRBV19; 9 bases align to TRBD2. Germline V CDR1 and CDR2: LNHDA, SQIVND (reference sequence). The CDR3 length is 17 residues. V shed 2 bases and J 1 base; nucleotides not matched to a gene: 7.

The chain combines TRBV7-9 with TRBJ2-3; a possible D gene is TRBD2 (6 bases). V shed 8 bases and J shed 0 bases, with 21 bases lying between them. The CDR3 is 17 residues long. The V gene's germline CDR1 is SEHNR and CDR2 FQNEAQ (reference sequence). The CDR3 region has the DNA TGTGCCAGCTCCTTGCCCAAGGGCGGGACTAGCACAGATACGCAGTATTTT. Amino acid sequence: CASSLPKGGTSTDTQYF.

This clone appeared a single time. J is TRBJ2-7 and V is TRBV6-5; D might be TRBD2 (5 bases). Trimming removed 0 bases from V and 5 bases from J, with 11 bases in between. Germline V lookup: CDR1 MNHEY, CDR2 SVGAGI. The CDR3 loop spans 14 amino acids. The CDR3 coding sequence is TGTGCCAGCAGTTACTCGCCGGAGGACCACGAGCAGTACTTC. It codes for CASSYSPEDHEQYF.

CDR3 DNA sequence: TGTGCCAGTAGTACGGGACACCTCCAAACCTACGAGCAGTACTTC. This sequence encodes CASSTGHLQTYEQYF. The chain recombines TRBV19 with TRBJ2-7, with a weak D call TRBD1 (6 bases). CDR1 and CDR2 (germline): LNHDA, SQIVND (reference sequence). There are 15 residues in the CDR3. V lost 4 bases, J lost 2 bases, and 15 bases lay in between.

V is TRBV5-1 and J is TRBJ1-1; D is unclear. The V end was cut by 4 bases, the J end by 1 base, with 2 bases between. Germline CDR1 is SGHRS and CDR2 is YFSETQ. This CDR3 has 11 residues. This chain's CDR3 is CASSQNTEAFF. The DNA of the CDR3 is TGCGCCAGCAGCCAGAACACTGAAGCTTTCTTT.

This sequence joins TRBV15 and TRBJ1-5, with D perhaps matching TRBD1 (5 bases). The CDR3 is 15 residues long. CDR1 and CDR2 from the germline V gene are LNHNV and YYDKDF (reference sequence). The germline V and J ends were trimmed by 0 bases and 5 bases, with 11 bases remaining between them. CDR3 residues: CATSRDGGTHQPQHF. The DNA of the CDR3 is TGTGCCACCAGCAGAGACGGGGGGACCCATCAGCCCCAGCATTTT.

The chain carries TRBV2 and TRBJ1-5, with TRBD1 as a possible D gene (6 bases). Trimming took off 7 bases at V and 3 bases at J, with 10 bases between the two ends. This CDR3 is 13 amino acids long. CDR1 and CDR2 (germline): SNHLY, FYNNEI. CDR3 protein: CASTRQVNQPQHF. The CDR3, as DNA: TGTGCCAGCACTAGACAGGTCAATCAGCCCCAGCATTTT.

DNA of the CDR3: TGTGCCAGCTCACCAGCGATACAGGGGACTGGAAACACCATATATTTT. Amino acids: CASSPAIQGTGNTIYF. The chain recombines TRBV18 with TRBJ1-3; 7 nucleotides align to TRBD1. The CDR3 loop spans 16 amino acids. Trimming removed 2 bases from V and 2 bases from J; junction bases left unmatched: 6. Per the germline V gene, CDR1 is KGHSH and CDR2 is LQKENI.

The chain uses TRBV6-1 and TRBJ1-5; 8 bases agree with TRBD1. Trimming cost V 7 bases and J 3 bases; bases outside gene matches: 5. The CDR3 contains 14 residues. Germline V CDR1 and CDR2: MNHNS, SASEGT. The CDR3 loop reads CASNQGAINQPQHF. For the CDR3, the DNA is TGTGCCAGCAACCAGGGGGCGATCAATCAGCCCCAGCATTTT.

V gene TRBV7-9 combines with J gene TRBJ2-1, with 9 bases identical to TRBD2. Per germline, CDR1 SEHNR and CDR2 FQNEAQ (reference sequence). V was pared by 3 bases and J by 8 bases, with 20 bases of the junction left unmatched. CDR3 length: 19 amino acids. Here the CDR3 DNA reads TGTGCCAGCAGCTTCCCCCCGCGCGCTAGCGGGGTCCGTGTCGATGAGCAGTTCTTC. Translating it yields CASSFPPRASGVRVDEQFF.

The chain recombines TRBV4-1 with TRBJ2-3; 11 bases are shared with TRBD2. This CDR3 comprises 16 residues. The V gene's germline CDR1 is MGHRA and CDR2 YSYEKL. The J segment lost 4 bases and the V segment lost 2 bases, leaving 5 bases of the junction unmatched. CDR3: CASSQLLAGVPDTQYF. CDR3 coding DNA: TGCGCCAGCAGCCAATTACTAGCGGGAGTACCAGATACGCAGTATTTT.

V and J are TRBV27 and TRBJ2-5; weak D call: TRBD1 (6 bases). V was trimmed by 6 bases and J by 5 bases, leaving 10 bases between them. Germline V lookup: CDR1 MNHEY, CDR2 SMNVEV (reference sequence). The CDR3 contains 12 residues. This CDR3 is CASRRGLETQYF. For the CDR3, the DNA is TGTGCCAGCAGGAGGGGGTTGGAGACCCAGTACTTC.

The chain uses TRBV2 and TRBJ1-4; D is possibly TRBD1 (5 bases). The CDR3 covers 19 residues. Trimming pared 3 bases from V and 2 bases from J, leaving 22 bases between. The germline CDR1 and CDR2 sequences are SNHLY and FYNNEI. CDR3 in amino acids: CASSDRGARAGGTNEKLFF. CDR3 nucleotide sequence: TGTGCCAGCAGTGACCGCGGGGCCAGAGCAGGCGGGACTAATGAAAAACTGTTTTTT.

The rearrangement joins TRBV19 to TRBJ2-3, with 14 bases matching TRBD2. The trim removed 6 bases at V and 7 bases at J, leaving 15 bases unmatched. Germline values: CDR1 LNHDA, CDR2 SQIVND (reference sequence). This CDR3 comprises 18 residues. CDR3 in DNA: TGTGCCAGTAGCCCTTGGCGCCCGACTAGCGGGAGGGGAAATACGCAGTATTTT. This sequence encodes CASSPWRPTSGRGNTQYF.

A single count supports this clone. Its ends do not fully match the called genes, so a read error is possible. The chain carries TRBV7-9 and TRBJ2-3, with a possible D match to TRBD2 (6 bases). The CDR3 runs 12 residues. Germline values: CDR1 SEHNR, CDR2 FQNEAQ (reference sequence). CDR3 nucleotide sequence: TGTTCCAGCAGACTAGGGACAGATACGCAGTATTTT. It codes for CSSRLGTDTQYF.

This rearrangement joins TRBV21-1 to TRBJ1-1. TRBV21-1 is tagged as a pseudogene. The CDR3 has 17 residues. CDR3 sequence (DNA): TGTGCCAGCAGCACCCAAAGAAGAGGTGGAGGCAACACTGAAGCTTTCTTT. Its translation: CASSTQRRGGGNTEAFF.